The sequence of this T cell receptor beta chain was determined in a study of blood T cell repertoires in COVID-19. Study context: Acute and convalescent COVID-19 specimens originated in the United States, Italy and Spain.

Original processing methods: Amplification from reference gene primers served as the basis for estimated nucleated cell counts. Profiled with immunoSEQ multiplex PCR; TCRdb holds only in-frame clones, not every one. V and J calls and clone size follow that table, whereas D and trimming were derived from the DNA. This repertoire shows roughly 100,000 clones, approximately 89% found once; its top ten account for 15% to 20%. This receptor was obtained from an elderly woman in a cohort sampled during active COVID-19. Sequencing was done on a sample of peripheral blood.

CDR3 region: CASSERGSYNEQFF. The CDR3 region has the DNA TGTGCCAGCAGTGAGCGGGGTTCCTACAATGAGCAGTTCTTC. J is TRBJ2-1 and V is TRBV6-4, with D perhaps TRBD2 (6 bases). V was trimmed by 3 bases and J by 1 base, leaving 7 bases between them. Germline V gives CDR1 MRHNA, CDR2 SNTAGT. This CDR3 has 14 residues.